This T cell receptor beta chain was identified in a study of blood T cell repertoires in COVID-19. Study details: Spain, Italy and the United States supplied samples that represented acute and convalescent COVID-19. PBMCs, B-cell-depleted T cells, or T cells were the source of the cDNA or gDNA that made up the material.

CDR3 size: 15 residues. CDR1 is MGHRA and CDR2 is YSYEKL in the germline V gene. V was pared by 0 bases and J by 5 bases, with 11 bases between. Patients at the Seattle site were enrolled during active infection and followed longitudinally. Per the original methods: Scientists estimated how many nucleated cells there were by amplifying reference gene primers. Data came from immunoSEQ multiplex PCR; TCRdb stores just in-frame clones and leaves some out. Clonal size and the V and J genes are those of that table, whereas D and trimming came from the DNA. The sample lists some 59,000 clones, over 60% occurring once.

The sequencing sample was made of peripheral blood. J is TRBJ1-5 and V is TRBV4-1; weak D call: TRBD1 (5 bases). The source of this sequence is a man in his thirties or forties with COVID-19, enrolled during active disease. CDR3 amino acids: CASSQEKRGDQPQHF. Here the CDR3 DNA reads TGCGCCAGCAGCCAAGAAAAGCGGGGGGATCAGCCCCAGCATTTT.